This paragraph reports one T cell receptor beta chain. The antigen remains unidentified. These data come from a study of cytomegalovirus exposure and HLA in healthy donors. Produced via immunoSEQ multiplex PCR; TCRdb's table is partial and in-frame only. This table has fewer than 250,000 clones, approximately 87% appearing once. General study results and limits: The TCR clusters that emerged in the first cohort tended, a later analysis found, to co-occur in the 120 or so validation repertoires.

J lost 2 bases, V lost 6 bases, and 11 bases had no gene match. The length of the CDR3 is 16 residues. The germline V gene has CDR1 MNHNY and CDR2 SVGAGI (reference sequence). Sequencing was performed on PBMCs. The chain carries TRBV6-6 and TRBJ2-3; 7 bases line up with TRBD1. The sequence was collected from a young man in good health and CMV-seronegative. The CDR3 here is CASSQGQVSITDTQYF. CDR3 coding DNA: TGTGCCAGCAGCCAAGGACAGGTTTCAATCACAGATACGCAGTATTTT.